This T cell receptor (beta chain) was observed in a study of T cells in Graves' hyperthyroidism and ophthalmopathy (dated by TCRdb to 2018 to 2020). Context from the whole study: Peripheral blood was sampled at the time of initial diagnosis, prior to any treatment. The paper reports TCR Vbeta CDR3 sequencing of 130 to 150 peripheral blood samples: approximately 41 ophthalmopathy, over 70 hyperthyroidism and about 17 progressor patients. TCR V-J signatures able to tell the groups apart were searched for in a discovery cohort of 90 to 100 patients, of whom around 43 had Graves' ophthalmopathy and under 65 had stable Graves' hyperthyroidism. After blood sampling, hyperthyroidism patients were treated with methimazole at a starting dose of 30 mg daily, and ophthalmopathy patients were treated with high-dose intravenous methylprednisolone. The study also compared thyroid tissue and blood T-cell repertoires from a handful of Graves' hyperthyroidism patients. For training and testing, the roughly 100 patients in the discovery cohort were randomly divided in a 7:3 ratio. Whether ophthalmopathy could be predicted prospectively was tested in an independent validation cohort made up of 18 to 20 hyperthyroidism patients plus 17 patients who later progressed to ophthalmopathy.

The germline V gene (reference sequence) gives CDR1 as GTSNPN and CDR2 as SVGIG. The germline V end is reduced by 5 bases and the J end by 4 bases; junction bases left unmatched: 3. The CDR3 holds 12 amino acids from the cysteine to the phenylalanine. The only DNA kept is the CDR3, 36 bases in frame from the first base. Amplification of TCR beta CDR3 regions was carried out from RNA transcripts. The TCR CDR3 was subjected to a first round of RT-PCR using the HTBI primer set and the Qiagen OneStep RT-PCR kit. Libraries were constructed in a second round of multiplex PCR, after which size selection and purification were carried out. Sequencing of the libraries was done on an Illumina HiSeq2000 using paired-end 100 bp reads. Under the source paper's analysis protocol: SOAPnuke was used to process the raw data, removing reads that contained adapters or uncalled bases, had a mean Phred below 15, or lacked an exact match to the constant primer or identifier. COPE v1.2.5 was used to merge the high-quality paired reads, and each unique nucleotide sequence was defined as a clonotype. MiTCR v1.1 was used to align the clonotypes against IMGT TRBV, TRBD and TRBJ reference segments. The analysis included only V-J combinations with a frequency above 0.0001, which together covered around 99% of the repertoires. The TCS score was defined as F50 (clonal expansion) divided by E x V (chaos), with BLOSUM62-based TCRdist calculated between CDR3 peptides within each V-J. Welch's t-statistics and random forest reduced around 520 V-J features to under 15, which were used in a naive Bayes classifier (R e1071). TCRdb redid the processing of the public reads, applying fastp at Q25 and MiXCR, and retained in-frame beta chains. Rows are combined by CDR3 protein, so each entry shows the most common genes and DNA. The V and J calls follow TCRdb's processing rather than the paper's. The sample table shows 130,000 to 150,000 distinct CDR3 sequences, and 22% are seen once. About 67% of the sample is taken by the ten largest.

Beyond this particular receptor, the publication reports: In validation, progression to ophthalmopathy was predicted by the model with around 70% sensitivity and 72% to 85% specificity, a median of approximately 6.5 months before onset. Most expanded thyroid clonotypes (frequency above 0.001) were also found in blood, which suggests that blood repertoires may mirror thyroid immune responses. Ophthalmopathy was separated from stable hyperthyroidism by a 13 V-J signature model, with over 85% sensitivity and 81% to 83% specificity obtained in cross-validation and 80%/75% obtained in testing. Sample size was not statistically predetermined, and blinding of investigators to group allocation was not performed.

Details on this clonotype: The clone's antigen remains unknown. Base qualities are not recorded, but no much larger clone differs from it by a single base.

Hyperthyroidism patients were newly diagnosed, with disease duration under 2 months, and aged 18 to 65 years. Patients with uncontrolled infections, other autoimmune diseases, pregnancy or lactation were excluded. Diagnoses were based on clinical symptoms, serum thyroxine and TRAb, thyroid ultrasound and orbital computed tomography. Blood from progressor patients was collected at the time of first diagnosis with hyperthyroidism, before any ophthalmopathy symptoms had appeared. PBMCs were separated from over 9 ml of fresh peripheral blood using Ficoll-Paque density gradient centrifugation. Progressor patients were defined as those initially diagnosed with Graves' hyperthyroidism in whom ophthalmopathy developed during follow-up. Total RNA was extracted using Trizol reagent, and RNA quality was assessed on an Agilent 2100 Bioanalyzer.

This clonotype was sampled from a woman between 50 and 59 years old with Graves' hyperthyroidism that later progressed to Graves' ophthalmopathy. Here the chain combines TRBV30 and TRBJ2-3, with 7 bases aligning to TRBD1. Sequenced sample: blood. For the CDR3, the sequence is CAWRTGPDTQYF. The DNA sequence follows: TGTGCCTGGCGGACAGGTCCAGATACGCAGTATTTT.